This entry describes one T cell receptor beta chain. This entry is derived from a study of control samples from healthy donors and cancer patients. In germline, CDR1 is MGHRA, CDR2 YSYEKL. Trimming cost V 4 bases and J 0 bases, with 12 bases left between them. This CDR3 has 15 residues. Repertoires were generated with immunoSEQ multiplex PCR, while TCRdb's copy carries only in-frame clones and drops some. The sample carries about 270,000 clones, over 75% recorded once. The sequence came from a woman aged 60-75 years with lung cancer. The material sequenced was PBMCs. The V gene is TRBV4-1, the J gene TRBJ1-2; the D gene is possibly TRBD1 (6 bases). The CDR3 DNA is TGCGCCAGCAGCCCATGGACAGAAGCTAACTATGGCTACACCTTC. Translated, it gives CASSPWTEANYGYTF.